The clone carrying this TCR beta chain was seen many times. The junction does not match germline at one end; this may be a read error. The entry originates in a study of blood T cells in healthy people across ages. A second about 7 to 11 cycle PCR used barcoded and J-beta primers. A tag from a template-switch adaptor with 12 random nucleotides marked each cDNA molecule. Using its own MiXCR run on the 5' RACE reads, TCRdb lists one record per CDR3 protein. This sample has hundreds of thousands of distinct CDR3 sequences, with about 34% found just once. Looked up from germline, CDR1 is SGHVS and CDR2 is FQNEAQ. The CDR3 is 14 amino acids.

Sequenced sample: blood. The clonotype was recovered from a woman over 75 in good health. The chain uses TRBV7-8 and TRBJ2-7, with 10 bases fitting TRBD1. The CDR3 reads CASSLGDRGYEQYF. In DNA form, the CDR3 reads TGCGCCAGCAGCCTTGGGGACAGGGGCTACGAGCAGTACTTC.